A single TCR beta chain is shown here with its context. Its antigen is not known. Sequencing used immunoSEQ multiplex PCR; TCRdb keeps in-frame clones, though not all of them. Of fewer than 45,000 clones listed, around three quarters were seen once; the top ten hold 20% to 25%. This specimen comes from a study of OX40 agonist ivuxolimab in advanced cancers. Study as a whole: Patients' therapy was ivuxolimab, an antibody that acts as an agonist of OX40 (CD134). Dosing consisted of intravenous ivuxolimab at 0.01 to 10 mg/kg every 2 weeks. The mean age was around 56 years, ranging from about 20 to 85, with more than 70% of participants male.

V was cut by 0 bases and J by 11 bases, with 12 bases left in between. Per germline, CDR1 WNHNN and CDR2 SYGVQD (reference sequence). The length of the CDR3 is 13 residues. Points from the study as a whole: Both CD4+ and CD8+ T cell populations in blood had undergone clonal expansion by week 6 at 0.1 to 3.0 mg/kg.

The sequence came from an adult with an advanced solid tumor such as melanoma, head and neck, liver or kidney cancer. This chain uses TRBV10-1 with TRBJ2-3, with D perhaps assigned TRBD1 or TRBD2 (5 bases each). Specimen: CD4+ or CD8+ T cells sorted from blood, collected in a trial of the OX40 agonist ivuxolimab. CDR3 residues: CASSESVQGRQYF. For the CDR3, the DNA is TGCGCCAGCAGTGAGTCCGTCCAGGGACGGCAGTATTTT.